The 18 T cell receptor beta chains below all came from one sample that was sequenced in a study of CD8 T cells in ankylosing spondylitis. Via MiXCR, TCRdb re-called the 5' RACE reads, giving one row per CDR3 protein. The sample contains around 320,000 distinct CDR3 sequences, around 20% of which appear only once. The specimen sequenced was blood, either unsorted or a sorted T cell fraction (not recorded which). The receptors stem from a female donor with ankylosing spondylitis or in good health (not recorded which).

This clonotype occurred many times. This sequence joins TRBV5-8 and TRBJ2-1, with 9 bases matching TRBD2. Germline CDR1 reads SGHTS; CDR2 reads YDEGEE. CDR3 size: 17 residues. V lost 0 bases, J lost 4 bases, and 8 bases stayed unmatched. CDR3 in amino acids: CASSLAGTSTLYNEQFF. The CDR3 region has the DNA TGTGCCAGCAGCTTGGCAGGGACTAGCACACTATACAATGAGCAGTTCTTC. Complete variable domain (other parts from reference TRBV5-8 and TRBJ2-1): EAGVTQSPTHLIKTRGQQATLRCSPISGHTSVYWYQQALGLGLQFLLWYDEGEERNRGNFPPRFSGRQFPNYSSELNVNALELEDSALYLCASSLAGTSTLYNEQFFGPGTRLTVL.

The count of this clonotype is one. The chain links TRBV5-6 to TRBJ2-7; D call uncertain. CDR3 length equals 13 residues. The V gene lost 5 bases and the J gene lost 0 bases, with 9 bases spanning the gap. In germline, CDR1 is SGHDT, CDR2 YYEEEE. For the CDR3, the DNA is TGTGCCAGCAGAACTGGCGGCTCCTACGAGCAGTACTTC. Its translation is CASRTGGSYEQYF.

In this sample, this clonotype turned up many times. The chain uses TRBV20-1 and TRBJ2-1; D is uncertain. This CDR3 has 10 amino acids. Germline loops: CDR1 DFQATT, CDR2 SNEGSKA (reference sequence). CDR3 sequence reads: CRGLGNEQFF. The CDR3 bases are TGCAGGGGCCTCGGCAATGAGCAGTTCTTC.

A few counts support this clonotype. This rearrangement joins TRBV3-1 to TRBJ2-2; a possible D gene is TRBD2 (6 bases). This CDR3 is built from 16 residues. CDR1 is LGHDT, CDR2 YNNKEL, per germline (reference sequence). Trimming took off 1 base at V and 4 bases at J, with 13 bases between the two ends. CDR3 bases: TGTGCCAGCAGCCAAGGAGACGGGAGAAGCACCGGGGAGCTGTTTTTT. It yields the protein CASSQGDGRSTGELFF.

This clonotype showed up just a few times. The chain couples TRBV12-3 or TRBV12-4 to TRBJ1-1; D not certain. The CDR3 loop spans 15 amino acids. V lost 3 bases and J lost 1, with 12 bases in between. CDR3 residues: CASSFSGVRNTEAFF. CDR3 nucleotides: TGTGCCAGCAGTTTTAGCGGAGTGAGGAACACTGAAGCTTTCTTT.

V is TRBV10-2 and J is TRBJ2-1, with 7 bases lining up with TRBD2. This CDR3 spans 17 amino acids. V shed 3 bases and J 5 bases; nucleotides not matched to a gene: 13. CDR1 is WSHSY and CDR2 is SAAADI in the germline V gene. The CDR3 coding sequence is TGCGCCAGCAGTGATTCCGGACTAGGTCCCTTAGACAATGAGCAGTTCTTC. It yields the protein CASSDSGLGPLDNEQFF.

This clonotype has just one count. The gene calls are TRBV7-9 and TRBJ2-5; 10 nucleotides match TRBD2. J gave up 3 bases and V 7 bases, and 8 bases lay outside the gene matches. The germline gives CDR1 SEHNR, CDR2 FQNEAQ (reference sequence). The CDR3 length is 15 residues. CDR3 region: CASTPSGRWEETQYF. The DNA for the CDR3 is TGTGCCAGCACCCCTAGCGGGAGATGGGAAGAGACCCAGTACTTC. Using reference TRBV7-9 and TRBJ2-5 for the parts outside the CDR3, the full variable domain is DTGVSQNPRHKITKRGQNVTFRCDPISEHNRLYWYRQTLGQGPEFLTYFQNEAQLEKSRLLSDRFSAERPKGSFSTLEIQRTEQGDSAMYLCASTPSGRWEETQYFGPGTRLLVL.

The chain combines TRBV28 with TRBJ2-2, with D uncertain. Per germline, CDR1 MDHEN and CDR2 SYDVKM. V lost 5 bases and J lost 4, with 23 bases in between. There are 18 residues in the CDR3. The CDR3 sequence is CASSLAGPPNMATGELFF. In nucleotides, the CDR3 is TGTGCCAGCAGTCTTGCCGGTCCGCCCAATATGGCCACCGGGGAGCTGTTTTTT. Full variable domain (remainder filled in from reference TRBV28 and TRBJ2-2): DVKVTQSSRYLVKRTGEKVFLECVQDMDHENMFWYRQDPGLGLRLIYFSYDVKMKEKGDIPEGYSVSREKKERFSLILESASTNQTSMYLCASSLAGPPNMATGELFFGEGSRLTVL.

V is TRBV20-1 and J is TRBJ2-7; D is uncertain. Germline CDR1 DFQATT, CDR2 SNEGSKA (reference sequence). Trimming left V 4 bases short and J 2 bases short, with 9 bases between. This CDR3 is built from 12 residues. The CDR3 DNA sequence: TGCAGTGCTAATCAGGCGGCCTACGAGCAGTACTTC. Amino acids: CSANQAAYEQYF.

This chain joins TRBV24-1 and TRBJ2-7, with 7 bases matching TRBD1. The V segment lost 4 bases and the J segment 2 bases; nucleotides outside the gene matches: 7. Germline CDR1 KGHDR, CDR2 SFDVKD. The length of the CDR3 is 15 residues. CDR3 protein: CATSDDGTATYEQYF. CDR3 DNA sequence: TGTGCCACCAGTGACGATGGGACAGCTACCTACGAGCAGTACTTC.

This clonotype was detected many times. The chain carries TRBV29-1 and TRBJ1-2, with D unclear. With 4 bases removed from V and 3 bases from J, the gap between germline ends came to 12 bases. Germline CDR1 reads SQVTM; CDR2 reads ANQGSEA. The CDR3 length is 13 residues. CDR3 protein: CSVAQLSDYGYTF. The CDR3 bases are TGCAGCGTTGCCCAATTAAGTGACTATGGCTACACCTTC. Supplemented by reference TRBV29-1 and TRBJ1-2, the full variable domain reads SAVISQKPSRDICQRGTSLTIQCQVDSQVTMMFWYRQQPGQSLTLIATANQGSEATYESGFVIDKFPISRPNLTFSTLTVSNMSPEDSSIYLCSVAQLSDYGYTFGSGTRLTVV.

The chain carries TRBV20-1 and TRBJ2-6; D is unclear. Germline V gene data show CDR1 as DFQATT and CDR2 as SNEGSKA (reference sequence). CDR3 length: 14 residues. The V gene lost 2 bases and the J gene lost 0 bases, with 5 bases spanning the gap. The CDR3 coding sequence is TGCAGTGCTAGATCGGACTCTGGGGCCAACGTCCTGACTTTC. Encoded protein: CSARSDSGANVLTF.

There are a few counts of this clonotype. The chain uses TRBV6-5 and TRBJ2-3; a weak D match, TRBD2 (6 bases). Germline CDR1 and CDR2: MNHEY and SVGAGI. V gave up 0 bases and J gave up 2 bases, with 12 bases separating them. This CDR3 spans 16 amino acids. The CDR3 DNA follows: TGTGCCAGCAGTTACTCACAGCGGGCCACCACAGATACGCAGTATTTT. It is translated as CASSYSQRATTDTQYF.

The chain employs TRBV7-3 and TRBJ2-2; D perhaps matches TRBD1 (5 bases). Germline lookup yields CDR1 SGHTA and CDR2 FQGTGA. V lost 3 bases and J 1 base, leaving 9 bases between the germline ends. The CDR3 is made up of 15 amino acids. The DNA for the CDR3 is TGTGCCAGCAGCTTGGGGCCCGGGAACACCGGGGAGCTGTTTTTT. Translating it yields CASSLGPGNTGELFF.

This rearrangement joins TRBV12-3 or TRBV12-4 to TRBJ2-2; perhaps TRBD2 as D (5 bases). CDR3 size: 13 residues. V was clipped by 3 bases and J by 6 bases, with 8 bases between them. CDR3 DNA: TGTGCCAGCAGTTTCGGACTGGCCGGGGAGCTGTTTTTT. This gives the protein CASSFGLAGELFF.

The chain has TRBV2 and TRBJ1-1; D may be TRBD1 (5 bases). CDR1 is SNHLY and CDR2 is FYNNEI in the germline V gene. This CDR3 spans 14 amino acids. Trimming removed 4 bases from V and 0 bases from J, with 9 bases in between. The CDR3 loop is CASSAQDLNTEAFF. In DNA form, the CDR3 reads TGTGCCAGCAGTGCACAGGACCTGAACACTGAAGCTTTCTTT.

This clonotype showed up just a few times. CDR3 bases: TGTGCCAGTAGCGCCGGGACAGGGGTCGTAGGACCCCAGCATTTT. Translating it yields CASSAGTGVVGPQHF. The V and J genes are TRBV19 and TRBJ1-5; 10 bases agree with TRBD1. V was pared by 6 bases and J by 10 bases, with 12 bases of the junction left unmatched. The germline V gene has CDR1 LNHDA and CDR2 SQIVND (reference sequence). This CDR3 is built from 15 residues.

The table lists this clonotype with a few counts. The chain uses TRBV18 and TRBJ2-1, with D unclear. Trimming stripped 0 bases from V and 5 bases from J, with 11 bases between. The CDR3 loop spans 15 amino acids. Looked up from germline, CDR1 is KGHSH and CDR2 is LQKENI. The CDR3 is CASSPPTSPHNEQFF. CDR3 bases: TGTGCCAGCTCACCACCGACTTCCCCCCACAATGAGCAGTTCTTC.